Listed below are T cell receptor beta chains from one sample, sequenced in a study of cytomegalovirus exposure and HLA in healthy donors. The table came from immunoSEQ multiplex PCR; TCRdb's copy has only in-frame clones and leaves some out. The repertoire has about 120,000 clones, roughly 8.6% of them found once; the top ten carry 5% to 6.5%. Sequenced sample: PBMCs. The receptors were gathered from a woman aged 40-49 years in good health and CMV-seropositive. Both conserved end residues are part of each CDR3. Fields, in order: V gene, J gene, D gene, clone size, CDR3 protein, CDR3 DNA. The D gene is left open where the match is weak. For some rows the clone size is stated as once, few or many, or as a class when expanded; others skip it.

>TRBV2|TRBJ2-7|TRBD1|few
CASSLGQGPYEQYF
TGTGCCAGCAGCCTGGGACAGGGACCGTACGAGCAGTACTTC
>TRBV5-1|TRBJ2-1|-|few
CASSTPRQHSYNEQFF
TGCGCCAGCAGCACCCCCCGACAGCACTCCTACAATGAGCAGTTCTTC
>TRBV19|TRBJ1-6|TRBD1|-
CASRRDSYNSPLHF
TGTGCCAGTAGAAGGGACAGCTATAATTCACCCCTCCACTTT
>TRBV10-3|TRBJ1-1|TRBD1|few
CAIRSNRGDTEAFF
TGTGCCATCAGGAGTAACAGGGGGGACACTGAAGCTTTCTTT
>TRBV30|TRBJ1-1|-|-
CAQKRGGEAFF
TGTGCCCAGAAGCGGGGGGGTGAAGCTTTCTTT
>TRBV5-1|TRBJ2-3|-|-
CASSLQGTSTDTQYF
TGCGCCAGCAGCTTACAGGGGACTAGCACAGATACGCAGTATTTT
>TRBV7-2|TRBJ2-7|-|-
CASSPRTALTYEQYF
TGTGCCAGCAGCCCGCGGACAGCCTTAACCTACGAGCAGTACTTC
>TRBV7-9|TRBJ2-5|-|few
CASSLAVNEETQYF
TGTGCCAGCAGCTTAGCCGTAAACGAGGAGACCCAGTACTTC
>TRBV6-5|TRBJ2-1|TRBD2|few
CASTLTRGARNEQFF
TGTGCCAGCACCCTTACGCGGGGGGCAAGGAATGAGCAGTTCTTC
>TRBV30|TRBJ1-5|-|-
CAWDRDKASGQPQHF
TGTGCCTGGGACCGGGACAAGGCCTCCGGGCAGCCCCAGCATTTT
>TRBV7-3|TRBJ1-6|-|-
CASSLSRTENSPLHF
TGTGCCAGCAGCTTAAGTCGAACTGAAAATTCACCCCTCCACTTT
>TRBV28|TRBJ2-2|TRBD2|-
CASSLLASGGPDTGELFF
TGTGCCAGCAGTTTATTGGCTAGCGGGGGCCCCGACACCGGGGAGCTGTTTTTT
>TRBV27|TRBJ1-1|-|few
CASSLSRGVTEAFF
TGTGCCAGCAGTTTATCTAGGGGCGTCACTGAAGCTTTCTTT
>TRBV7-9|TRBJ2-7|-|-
CASSLAGAGPYEQYF
TGTGCCAGCAGCTTAGCGGGAGCAGGCCCCTACGAGCAGTACTTC
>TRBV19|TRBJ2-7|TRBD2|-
CASSIAGGPYEQYF
TGTGCCAGTAGTATTGCGGGGGGGCCCTACGAGCAGTACTTC
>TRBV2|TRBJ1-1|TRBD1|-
CASSRQGLNTEAFF
TGTGCCAGCAGCAGACAGGGACTGAACACTGAAGCTTTCTTT
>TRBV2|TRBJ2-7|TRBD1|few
CASSERVGQAQRNEQYF
TGTGCCAGCAGTGAGAGGGTAGGACAGGCCCAAAGGAACGAGCAGTACTTC
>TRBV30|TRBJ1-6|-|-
CAWSDPGNNSPLHF
TGTGCCTGGAGTGACCCGGGGAATAATTCACCCCTCCACTTT
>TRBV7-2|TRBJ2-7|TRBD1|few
CASSLWVPGQGAREQYF
TGTGCCAGCAGCTTATGGGTCCCGGGACAGGGGGCTCGGGAGCAGTACTTC
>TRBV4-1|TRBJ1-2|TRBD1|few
CASSPTGMARGFGGYTF
TGCGCCAGCAGCCCCACGGGCATGGCCAGGGGGTTCGGTGGCTACACCTTC
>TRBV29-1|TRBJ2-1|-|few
CSQSRGLGSTYNEQFF
TGCAGCCAAAGTCGGGGACTCGGTTCTACCTACAATGAGCAGTTCTTC
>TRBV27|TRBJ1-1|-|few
CASSPSGSNTEAFF
TGTGCCAGCAGTCCATCCGGGTCGAACACTGAAGCTTTCTTT
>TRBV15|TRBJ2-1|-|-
CATSSPGEDYNEQFF
TGTGCCACCAGCTCTCCAGGGGAAGACTACAATGAGCAGTTCTTC
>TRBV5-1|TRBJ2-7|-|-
CASSLMGREQYF
TGCGCCAGCAGCTTGATGGGCAGGGAGCAGTACTTC